Shown below are 31 T cell receptor beta chains from a single sample sequenced in a study of CD8 T cells in ankylosing spondylitis. Each CDR3 protein is one row after TCRdb ran MiXCR on the 5' RACE reads. Found here are fewer than 250,000 distinct CDR3 sequences, 32% of them singletons; the top ten hold about 4.2%. Sample: blood, either unsorted or a sorted T cell fraction (not recorded which). These receptor sequences come from a male donor with ankylosing spondylitis or in good health (not recorded which).

This sequence joins TRBV5-1 and TRBJ2-7; 11 bases are a match to TRBD2. V gave up 4 bases and J gave up 0 bases; unmatched junction bases: 6. From germline, CDR1 is SGHRS and CDR2 YFSETQ. This CDR3 region has 16 residues. CDR3 in amino acids: CASSLTSGGPSYEQYF. The CDR3 region has the DNA TGCGCCAGCAGCCTTACTAGCGGGGGCCCCTCCTACGAGCAGTACTTC.

DNA of the CDR3: TGTGCCACCAGCAGAAACCAGGGGGGGGGGAACATTCAGTACTTC. Translated: CATSRNQGGGNIQYF. The V gene is TRBV15, the J gene TRBJ2-4, with D perhaps given as TRBD1 or TRBD2 (7 bases each). Trimming took 2 bases from V and 7 from J, leaving 15 bases between them. The germline V gene has CDR1 LNHNV and CDR2 YYDKDF (reference sequence). The CDR3 spans 15 residues.

This clonotype was counted only a few times. The V call is TRBV4-1, the J call TRBJ2-1; TRBD2 matches 10 bases. Germline CDR1 is MGHRA and CDR2 is YSYEKL. This CDR3 spans 18 amino acids. The V and J ends lost 4 bases and 4 bases, in that order; junction bases with no gene match: 13. CDR3 in DNA: TGCGCCAGCAGCCTACAAGAAGATTTAGCGGGGGGATACAATGAGCAGTTCTTC. Its protein is CASSLQEDLAGGYNEQFF.

This clonotype has just a few counts. The V and J genes are TRBV6-1 and TRBJ1-6; D unresolved. The CDR3 totals 15 residues. V was shortened by 8 bases and J by 10 bases, with 21 bases between the two germline ends. CDR1 and CDR2 (germline): MNHNS, SASEGT. The CDR3 DNA follows: TGTGCCAGCCGGGGTACCCGGCGGGTGAAATCACCCCTCCACTTT. It specifies CASRGTRRVKSPLHF.

The V and J genes are TRBV29-1 and TRBJ2-6; D is unclear. V lost 7 bases, J lost 0 bases, and 4 bases lay in between. CDR3 size: 12 residues. CDR1 is SQVTM, CDR2 ANQGSEA, per germline. CDR3 region: CSGSSGANVLTF. CDR3 coding DNA: TGCAGCGGGAGCTCTGGGGCCAACGTCCTGACTTTC.

This clonotype has a handful of counts. The chain couples TRBV7-6 to TRBJ2-7; D possibly corresponds to TRBD1 (5 bases). Looked up from germline, CDR1 is SGHVS and CDR2 is FNYEAQ. This CDR3 region has 13 residues. Trimming cost V 0 bases and J 6 bases, with 9 bases left between them. The CDR3 coding sequence is TGTGCCAGCAGCTTAGCTGGGGCCCTCGAGCAGTACTTC. Encoded protein: CASSLAGALEQYF.

The chain carries TRBV6-1 and TRBJ2-5; the match to TRBD1 covers 7 bases. With 6 bases clipped from V and 5 bases from J, the junction kept 15 bases outside the gene matches. CDR1 and CDR2 from the germline V gene are MNHNS and SASEGT. This CDR3 comprises 16 residues. CDR3 region: CASSVYRDSPWETQYF. The CDR3, as DNA: TGTGCCAGCAGCGTCTACCGGGACAGCCCCTGGGAGACCCAGTACTTC.

The chain uses TRBV20-1 and TRBJ1-1; 7 bases line up with TRBD1. The CDR3 has 12 residues. Trimming removed 3 bases from V and 9 bases from J; junction bases left unmatched: 7. Germline V CDR1 and CDR2: DFQATT, SNEGSKA (reference sequence). The CDR3 protein is CSARTGPPQAFF. CDR3 in DNA: TGCAGTGCTAGGACAGGGCCCCCACAAGCTTTCTTT.

This chain links TRBV5-1 with TRBJ2-1; 7 positions match TRBD2. This CDR3 has 15 amino acids. Germline CDR1 and CDR2: SGHRS and YFSETQ. Trimming cost V 8 bases and J 9 bases; bases outside gene matches: 17. The CDR3 nucleotides are TGCGCCAGTGGGGTTACAGCAAGCGGGGTGGGTGAGCAGTTCTTC. Amino acid sequence: CASGVTASGVGEQFF.

This clonotype has only a few counts. The chain is built from TRBV20-1 and TRBJ1-2; D not resolved. This CDR3 has 15 residues. Deletions cut 6 bases from V and 4 bases from J, with 21 bases between. CDR1 is DFQATT, CDR2 SNEGSKA, per germline (reference sequence). CDR3 residues: CSAPQWPHSGYGYTF. CDR3 coding DNA: TGCAGTGCCCCCCAGTGGCCCCATTCAGGCTATGGCTACACCTTC.

CDR3 residues: CSARAAPGGSHYGYTF. The CDR3 DNA reads TGCAGTGCTAGAGCGGCCCCAGGAGGGTCCCACTATGGCTACACCTTC. This chain joins TRBV20-1 and TRBJ1-2; no reliable D call. CDR1 is DFQATT, CDR2 SNEGSKA, per germline (reference sequence). The CDR3 is 16 residues long. Trimming stripped 1 base from V and 3 bases from J, with 18 bases between.

This clonotype was seen a few times. A junction end diverges from the germline sequence, so it may reflect a read error. The chain recombines TRBV15 with TRBJ1-2, with a weak D call TRBD1 (5 bases). Germline CDR1 LNHNV, CDR2 YYDKDF (reference sequence). The CDR3 is made up of 12 amino acids. The CDR3 sequence: CATSSPTGGPPF. CDR3 nucleotides: TGTGCCACCAGCAGTCCAACAGGCGGGCCGCCGTTC.

This clonotype was detected only a few times. The chain couples TRBV20-1 to TRBJ2-7, with unresolved D. The germline gives CDR1 DFQATT, CDR2 SNEGSKA (reference sequence). This CDR3 contains 16 residues. Trimming left V 0 bases short and J 2 bases short, with 17 bases between. This CDR3 is CSARDPLGLEPYEQYF. In nucleotides, the CDR3 is TGCAGTGCTAGAGATCCTTTAGGGCTCGAACCCTACGAGCAGTACTTC.

V usage is TRBV24-1 and J usage is TRBJ1-5; D gene uncertain. The CDR3 runs to 18 residues. The germline V gene has CDR1 KGHDR and CDR2 SFDVKD. V lost 6 bases and J lost 0, with 20 bases in between. The CDR3 spells CATSPISRQDYSNQPQHF. The CDR3 coding sequence is TGTGCCACCAGTCCGATAAGTAGGCAGGATTATAGCAATCAGCCCCAGCATTTT.

This clonotype was seen only a few times. The gene calls are TRBV29-1 and TRBJ2-7, with D unclear. Germline V gives CDR1 SQVTM, CDR2 ANQGSEA. Trimming removed 2 bases at V and 6 bases at J, with 11 bases between. This CDR3 contains 12 residues. The CDR3 sequence is CSVEFVDSEQYF. The CDR3 bases are TGCAGCGTTGAATTCGTAGATTCCGAGCAGTACTTC.

The J gene is TRBJ2-3, the V gene TRBV28; 7 nucleotides align to TRBD2. The CDR3 consists of 17 residues. The germline V gene has CDR1 MDHEN and CDR2 SYDVKM. J lost 0 bases, V lost 3 bases, and 9 bases had no gene match. The CDR3 is CASSFLRGRSSTDTQYF. CDR3 bases: TGTGCCAGCAGTTTCTTGCGGGGGAGGTCTAGCACAGATACGCAGTATTTT.

This chain connects TRBV15 to TRBJ1-3; no reliable D call. Germline V gene lookup returns CDR1 LNHNV and CDR2 YYDKDF (reference sequence). This CDR3 has 17 residues. V was pared by 2 bases and J by 2 bases, with 16 bases between. CDR3 protein: CATSRPRTLLPGNTIYF. For the CDR3, the DNA is TGTGCCACCAGCAGACCGCGGACCCTCCTTCCTGGAAACACCATATATTTT. Full variable domain (missing parts from reference TRBV15 and TRBJ1-3): DAMVIQNPRYQVTQFGKPVTLSCSQTLNHNVMYWYQQKSSQAPKLLFHYYDKDFNNEADTPDNFQSRRPNTSFCFLDIRSPGLGDTAMYLCATSRPRTLLPGNTIYFGEGSWLTVV.

The chain joins TRBV20-1 to TRBJ2-3; TRBD1 matches 7 bases. CDR3 length equals 15 residues. V trimming: 3 bases; J trimming: 4 bases; junction bases outside the gene matches: 10. Looked up from germline, CDR1 is DFQATT and CDR2 is SNEGSKA (reference sequence). The CDR3 spells CSARPGGPRADTQYF. CDR3 DNA sequence: TGCAGTGCTAGGCCAGGGGGACCCAGGGCAGATACGCAGTATTTT.

This clonotype was detected many times. V usage is TRBV5-1 and J usage is TRBJ1-3, with 7 positions matching TRBD1. With V trimmed by 1 base and J by 4 bases, 2 bases remained unmatched. The CDR3 spans 14 residues. The V gene's germline CDR1 is SGHRS and CDR2 YFSETQ. This CDR3 reads CASSLSGQGNTIYF. The CDR3 nucleotides are TGCGCCAGCAGCTTGTCGGGACAGGGAAACACCATATATTTT.

The chain carries TRBV20-1 and TRBJ2-5; D is ambiguous. CDR3 size: 13 residues. Trimming pared 1 base from V and 5 bases from J, leaving 11 bases between. CDR1 and CDR2 (germline): DFQATT, SNEGSKA (reference sequence). As DNA, the CDR3 is TGCAGTGCTAGAGCGGTCAAAGGCGAGACCCAGTACTTC. It is translated as CSARAVKGETQYF.

This clonotype came up a few times. The chain employs TRBV6-1 and TRBJ2-4; D is possibly TRBD2 (5 bases). The CDR3 length is 14 residues. The germline V gene has CDR1 MNHNS and CDR2 SASEGT. V was clipped by 2 bases and J by 8 bases, with 13 bases between them. In DNA, the CDR3 is TGTGCCAGCAGTGAAACCCCGGAGGTGGACATTCAGTACTTC. This gives the protein CASSETPEVDIQYF.

The chain has TRBV20-1 and TRBJ2-3; 8 bases align to TRBD1. The CDR3 runs to 11 residues. V lost 6 bases and J lost 6; bases outside the gene matches: 2. Germline V gene sequence: CDR1 DFQATT, CDR2 SNEGSKA (reference sequence). The CDR3 protein is CSAHRGDTQYF. CDR3 coding DNA: TGCAGTGCCCACAGGGGGGATACGCAGTATTTT.

This clonotype was seen a few times. This chain connects TRBV28 to TRBJ1-1, with D possibly matching TRBD1 (5 bases). The CDR3 is 14 residues long. The V end lost 6 bases, the J end lost 5 bases, and 16 bases lay between the germline ends. CDR1 and CDR2 (germline): MDHEN, SYDVKM. DNA of the CDR3: TGTGCCAGCAGACCACAGGCCCCGAGTACTGAAGCTTTCTTT. Residues: CASRPQAPSTEAFF.

This clonotype was seen only a few times. In DNA, the CDR3 is TGTGCCAGCAGCCCTCAGGGGGCGGGGTTGCCGTACTTC. Amino acid sequence: CASSPQGAGLPYF. The V gene is TRBV7-2, the J gene TRBJ2-7; 8 bases are a match to TRBD1. The germline V gene encodes CDR1 SGHTA and CDR2 FQGNSA. The J segment lost 12 bases and the V segment lost 5 bases, leaving 12 bases of the junction unmatched. This CDR3 is built from 13 residues.

The genes are TRBV7-8 and TRBJ1-1, with D tentatively TRBD1 (6 bases). V was shortened by 1 base and J by 1 base, with 10 bases between the two germline ends. Germline assignment: CDR1 SGHVS and CDR2 FQNEAQ. CDR3 length: 15 residues. The CDR3 spells CASSLGWGANTEAFF. CDR3 in DNA: TGTGCCAGCAGCTTAGGGTGGGGGGCGAACACTGAAGCTTTCTTT.

This sequence joins TRBV10-3 and TRBJ2-2; 9 positions agree with TRBD1. V dropped 10 bases and J dropped 5; count of bases not matched to a gene: 5. Per the germline V gene, CDR1 is ENHRY and CDR2 is SYGVKD. The CDR3 contains 13 residues. The CDR3 reads CATWDRETGELFF. The CDR3, as DNA: TGTGCCACTTGGGACAGGGAAACCGGGGAGCTGTTTTTT.

The sample holds a few counts of this clonotype. J is TRBJ2-1 and V is TRBV12-3 or TRBV12-4; 7 bases are shared with TRBD1. The CDR3 sequence is 15 residues long. J lost 1 base, V lost 3 bases, and 3 bases had no gene match. CDR3: CASSFTGESYNEQFF. The DNA of the CDR3 is TGTGCCAGCAGTTTCACAGGGGAATCCTACAATGAGCAGTTCTTC.

CDR3 bases: TGTGCCAGCAGCTTAGAATCAGGTATCCAAGAGACCCAGTACTTC. It specifies CASSLESGIQETQYF. The V call is TRBV5-6, the J call TRBJ2-5; no firm D call. CDR3 length equals 15 residues. Trimming pared 2 bases from V and 1 base from J, leaving 12 bases between. Looked up from germline, CDR1 is SGHDT and CDR2 is YYEEEE.

This chain uses TRBV20-1 with TRBJ2-3, with D possibly being TRBD2 (5 bases). This CDR3 is built from 14 residues. Trimming cost V 4 bases and J 4 bases, with 15 bases left between them. Germline loops: CDR1 DFQATT, CDR2 SNEGSKA (reference sequence). The CDR3 protein is CSAIYTSRADTQYF. For the CDR3, the DNA is TGCAGTGCTATTTACACTAGTCGCGCAGATACGCAGTATTTT.

This clonotype was seen more than once but under ten times. The gene calls are TRBV10-3 and TRBJ2-2; 14 bases line up with TRBD2. Looked up from germline, CDR1 is ENHRY and CDR2 is SYGVKD. The ends lost 3 bases at V and 5 bases at J; junction bases unmatched: 8. The CDR3 contains 18 residues. CDR3 bases: TGTGCCATCAGTGACTCGACTAGCGGGGGGGCGTTTACCGGGGAGCTGTTTTTT. Encoded protein: CAISDSTSGGAFTGELFF.

The chain is built from TRBV5-1 and TRBJ2-7; D call uncertain. Trimming shortened V by 5 bases and J by 0 bases, and 9 bases separated the two germline ends. CDR1 and CDR2 (germline): SGHRS, YFSETQ. This CDR3 region has 13 residues. In nucleotides, the CDR3 is TGCGCCAGCAGGACACCGAACTCCTACGAGCAGTACTTC. Amino acids: CASRTPNSYEQYF.